This T cell receptor beta chain was profiled in a study of PD-L1 blockade in urothelial cancer. Study-wide context: In terms of prior chemotherapy, patients had received 0 to 3 regimens.

TCRdb keeps only in-frame clones here, not all; method: immunoSEQ multiplex PCR. The table shows roughly 42,000 clones, with about 90% occurring only once. Time point: peripheral blood 6 weeks after treatment start. With respect to this clone: Its matching antigen is unknown.

Study-level results: Expansion of tumor-associated blood clones at 3 weeks was greater in durable-benefit patients.

The receptor was isolated from a man between 65 and 85 years old with urothelial cancer. This specimen consisted of PBMCs, obtained around atezolizumab (anti-PD-L1) treatment.

CDR3: CASSSYSGRKHGEQFF. As DNA, the CDR3 is TGTGCCAGCAGCTCCTATAGCGGGAGGAAACACGGTGAGCAGTTCTTC. The chain uses TRBV7-3 and TRBJ2-1, with 10 nucleotides matching TRBD2. The CDR3 has 16 amino acids. Per germline, CDR1 SGHTA and CDR2 FQGTGA. Trimming took 4 bases from V and 9 from J; bases not matched to a gene: 12.